The TCR beta chain under discussion was sequenced for a study of blood T cell repertoires in COVID-19. Clones were sequenced by immunoSEQ multiplex PCR, and TCRdb holds only the in-frame ones, with some missing. Found here are roughly 480,000 clones, 89% of them singletons; the top ten hold around 0.92%. This CDR3 comprises 13 residues. The V end lost 5 bases, the J end lost 3 bases, and 11 bases lay between the germline ends. Germline CDR1 reads LGHDT; CDR2 reads YNNKEL (reference sequence). This chain connects TRBV3-1 (or the pseudogene TRBV3-2) to TRBJ2-7, with D possibly matching TRBD1 (5 bases). The sequenced material came from peripheral blood. The clonotype originates from a man aged 18-30 years with COVID-19, enrolled during active disease. The CDR3 here is CASSDSNLYEQYF. In nucleotides, the CDR3 is TGTGCCAGCAGCGACAGCAACCTCTACGAGCAGTACTTC.